This paragraph reports one T cell receptor (beta chain). Data came from immunoSEQ multiplex PCR; TCRdb stores just in-frame clones and leaves some out. The sample carries about 480,000 clones, 75% to 80% recorded once. The sample comes from a study of shared clonotypes between healthy human individuals. The CDR3 is 16 residues long. Germline V gives CDR1 SGHDT, CDR2 YYEEEE. V lost 0 bases to trimming and J lost 6 bases; unmatched junction nucleotides: 6. This sequence originates from a woman in her thirties or forties in good health. Some clones in this sample may be carry-over from other donors' samples. This chain joins TRBV5-6 and TRBJ2-5; 12 bases are shared with TRBD2. The sample comprised PBMCs. DNA for the CDR3: TGTGCCAGCAGCTTGGCGACTAGCGGGAGTTGGAAGACCCAGTACTTC. Its protein is CASSLATSGSWKTQYF.